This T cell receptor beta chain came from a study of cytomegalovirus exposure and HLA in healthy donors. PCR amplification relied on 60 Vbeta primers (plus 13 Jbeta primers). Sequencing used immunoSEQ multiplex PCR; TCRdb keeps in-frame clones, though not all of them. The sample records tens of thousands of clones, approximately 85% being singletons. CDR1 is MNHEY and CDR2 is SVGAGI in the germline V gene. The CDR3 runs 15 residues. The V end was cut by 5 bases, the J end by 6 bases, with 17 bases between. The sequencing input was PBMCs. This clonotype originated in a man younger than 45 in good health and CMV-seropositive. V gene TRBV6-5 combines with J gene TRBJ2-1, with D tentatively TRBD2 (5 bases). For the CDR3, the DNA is TGTGCCAGCAGTCCCCCGTCGAGCGGTCCCAATGAGCAGTTCTTC. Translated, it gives CASSPPSSGPNEQFF.